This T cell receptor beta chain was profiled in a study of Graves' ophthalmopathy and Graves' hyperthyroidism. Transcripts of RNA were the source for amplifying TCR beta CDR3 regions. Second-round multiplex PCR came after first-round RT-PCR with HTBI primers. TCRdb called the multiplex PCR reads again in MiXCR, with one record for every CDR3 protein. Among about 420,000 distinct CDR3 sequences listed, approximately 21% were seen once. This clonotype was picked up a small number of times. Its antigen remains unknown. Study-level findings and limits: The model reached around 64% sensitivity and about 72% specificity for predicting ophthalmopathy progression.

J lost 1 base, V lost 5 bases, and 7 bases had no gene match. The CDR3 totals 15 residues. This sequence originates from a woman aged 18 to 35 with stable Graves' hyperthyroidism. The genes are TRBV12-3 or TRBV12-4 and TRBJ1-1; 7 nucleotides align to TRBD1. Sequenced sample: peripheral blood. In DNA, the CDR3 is TGTGCCAGCAGTCCGGCGGACAGGTCGAACACTGAAGCTTTCTTT. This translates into CASSPADRSNTEAFF.